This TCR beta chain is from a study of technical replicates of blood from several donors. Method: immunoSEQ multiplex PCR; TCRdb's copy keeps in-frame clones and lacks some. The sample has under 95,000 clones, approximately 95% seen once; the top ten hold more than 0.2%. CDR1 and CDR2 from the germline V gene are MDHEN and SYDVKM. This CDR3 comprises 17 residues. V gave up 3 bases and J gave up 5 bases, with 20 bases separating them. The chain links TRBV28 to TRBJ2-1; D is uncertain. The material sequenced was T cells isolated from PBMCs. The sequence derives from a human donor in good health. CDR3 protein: CASSFRVVASFNNEQFF. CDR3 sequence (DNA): TGTGCCAGCAGTTTTCGGGTGGTGGCCAGCTTTAACAATGAGCAGTTCTTC.